The 5 T cell receptor beta chains below were found in one sample sequenced in a study of cytomegalovirus exposure and HLA in healthy donors. Generated by immunoSEQ multiplex PCR, the TCRdb table keeps only in-frame clones and is missing some. The table lists some 83,000 clones, around 94% of them singletons. Input material: PBMCs. All receptors come from a woman between 18 and 29 years old in good health and CMV-seropositive.

The chain has TRBV5-1 and TRBJ2-1, with TRBD2 identical over 10 bases. V shed 3 bases and J 7 bases; nucleotides not matched to a gene: 7. Germline V gene data show CDR1 as SGHRS and CDR2 as YFSETQ. CDR3 length: 15 residues. The CDR3 sequence: CASSWLAGVRNEQFF. The CDR3 bases are TGCGCCAGCAGCTGGCTAGCGGGAGTCAGAAATGAGCAGTTCTTC.

The CDR3 region has the DNA TGTGCCAGCAGTTTATCCAACGGACTAGATGAGCAGTTCTTC. Translation gives CASSLSNGLDEQFF. The rearrangement uses TRBV27 and TRBJ2-1, with 7 bases fitting TRBD2. Trimming cost V 0 bases and J 8 bases; bases outside gene matches: 4. The CDR3 loop spans 14 amino acids. Germline assignment: CDR1 MNHEY and CDR2 SMNVEV (reference sequence).

This chain uses TRBV7-9 with TRBJ2-7; 10 bases fit TRBD1. The germline CDR1 and CDR2 sequences are SEHNR and FQNEAQ (reference sequence). This CDR3 has 18 residues. J gave up 0 bases and V 5 bases, and 13 bases lay outside the gene matches. The CDR3 sequence is CASSIRRDRGLHSYEQYF. The CDR3 DNA reads as TGTGCCAGCAGCATTAGGAGGGACAGGGGTCTCCACTCCTACGAGCAGTACTTC.

The chain links TRBV11-1 to TRBJ2-5; D uncertain. This CDR3 is 13 amino acids long. Germline loops: CDR1 SGHAT, CDR2 FQDESV (reference sequence). Trimming took off 8 bases at V and 4 bases at J, with 14 bases between the two ends. CDR3 amino acids: CASRHTVTETQYF. The CDR3 coding sequence is TGTGCCAGCCGTCACACAGTAACAGAGACCCAGTACTTC.

This chain joins TRBV6-1 and TRBJ1-1; TRBD1 aligns across 7 bases. CDR1 is MNHNS and CDR2 is SASEGT in the germline V gene. V trimming: 8 bases; J trimming: 4 bases; junction bases outside the gene matches: 7. This CDR3 comprises 13 residues. In DNA form, the CDR3 reads TGTGCCAGCGACAGGGTTTTGTCCACTGAAGCTTTCTTT. It is translated as CASDRVLSTEAFF.